The TCR beta chain under discussion was sequenced for a study of vaccination effects on CD4 cells after COVID-19. Whole-study results and caveats: Convalescent patients numbered few in the study; early post-infection timepoints were missing entirely. Common cold coronavirus cross-reactivity was shown by only 1 of 255 vaccine-induced clones in healthy vaccinees.

Sequencing followed a ViraFEST assay step that expanded antigen-specific CD4+ T cells with viral peptide pools. The authors isolated CD4+ T cells after 9 to 10 days of culture. Previously uninfected by SARS-CoV-2, the vaccine recipients also showed negative nucleocapsid antibodies. Wells of around 2 million PBMC each were grown with around 10 IU/ml IL-2 and around 10 ug/ml peptides. Trimming removed 3 bases at V and 6 bases at J, with 12 bases between. This CDR3 is built from 13 residues. The germline gives CDR1 KGHSH, CDR2 LQKENI. The protocol was immunoSEQ multiplex PCR, while the TCRdb copy is restricted to in-frame clones and leaves out a portion. The sample consists of around 55,000 clones, 70% of them appearing once. This clone was detected a few times. Its cognate antigen is unknown. This CDR3 is also generated by other DNA sequences in the sample.

This clonotype originated in a human donor who received a COVID-19 vaccine. This material consisted of CD4+ T cells from PBMCs cultured with SARS-CoV-2 spike peptides, taken before COVID-19 vaccination. J is TRBJ2-7 and V is TRBV18; D not certain. CDR3 sequence (DNA): TGTGCCAGCTCACCCTCCGACTCCCGCGAGCAGTACTTC. Amino acids: CASSPSDSREQYF.